This TCR beta chain stems from a study of blood T cell repertoires in COVID-19. In the study overall: PBMCs, B-cell-depleted T cells, or T cells provided the cDNA or gDNA that made up the material.

Seattle patients were enrolled while actively infected and followed longitudinally. CDR3 length equals 11 residues. Germline-derived CDR1 and CDR2 are LNHDA and SQIVND (reference sequence). Trimming left V 6 bases short and J 6 bases short, with 7 bases between. Per the original data handling: The assay estimated nucleated cells by amplifying reference gene primers. The data were produced by immunoSEQ multiplex PCR, yet TCRdb's version contains in-frame clones alone and is incomplete. From that table come the V and J calls and clone size; the DNA was used to work out D and trimming. Of about 370,000 clones in the sample, more than 70% were seen once.

The specimen was peripheral blood. The TCR sequence derives from a woman aged 25 to 39 with COVID-19, enrolled during active disease. The chain has TRBV19 and TRBJ2-3; unclear D gene. CDR3 in DNA: TGTGCCAGTAGCCTCTCCGATACGCAGTATTTT. Protein: CASSLSDTQYF.